Detailed here is one T cell receptor beta chain. Its target is not known. This entry comes from a study of cytomegalovirus exposure and HLA in healthy donors. V was shortened by 0 bases and J by 0 bases, with 15 bases between the two germline ends. Per germline, CDR1 SGHKS and CDR2 YYEKEE (reference sequence). The CDR3 totals 17 residues. Amplification used 60 Vbeta primers and 13 Jbeta primers. The repertoire was sequenced with immunoSEQ multiplex PCR; TCRdb's copy has only in-frame clones and lacks some. The sample records about 130,000 clones, about 80% being singletons. Overall study results and limits: Researchers left out some V segments, among them TRBV6-2 and TRBV6-3, as indistinguishable. Among immune exposure information, only CMV serostatus was available. Later analysis showed most CMV-associated TCR beta chains appearing HLA-restricted. Follow-up analysis later connected one missense variant in DCLRE1C with trimming of TCR beta V- and J-genes.

V and J are TRBV5-5 and TRBJ1-2; D remains ambiguous. The source is a man aged 25 to 45 in good health and CMV-seropositive. The specimen was PBMCs. This CDR3 reads CASSLEAVSLANYGYTF. The CDR3, as DNA: TGTGCCAGCAGCTTGGAGGCGGTCTCTTTAGCTAACTATGGCTACACCTTC.